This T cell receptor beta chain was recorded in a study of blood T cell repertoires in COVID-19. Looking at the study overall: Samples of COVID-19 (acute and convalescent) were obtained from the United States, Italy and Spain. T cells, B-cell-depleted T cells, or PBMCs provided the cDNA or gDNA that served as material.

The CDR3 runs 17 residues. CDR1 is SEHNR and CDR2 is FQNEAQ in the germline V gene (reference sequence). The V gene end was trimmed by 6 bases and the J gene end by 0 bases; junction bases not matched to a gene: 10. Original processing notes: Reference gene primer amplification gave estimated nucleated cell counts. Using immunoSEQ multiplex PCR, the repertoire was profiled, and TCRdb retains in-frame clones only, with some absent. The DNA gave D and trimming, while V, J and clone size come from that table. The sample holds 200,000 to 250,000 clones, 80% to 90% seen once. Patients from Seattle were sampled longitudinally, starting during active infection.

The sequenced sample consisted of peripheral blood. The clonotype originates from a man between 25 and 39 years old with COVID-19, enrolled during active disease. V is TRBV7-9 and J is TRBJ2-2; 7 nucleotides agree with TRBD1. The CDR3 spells CASSQTGQATNTGELFF. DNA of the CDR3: TGTGCCAGCAGTCAAACCGGACAGGCCACGAACACCGGGGAGCTGTTTTTT.